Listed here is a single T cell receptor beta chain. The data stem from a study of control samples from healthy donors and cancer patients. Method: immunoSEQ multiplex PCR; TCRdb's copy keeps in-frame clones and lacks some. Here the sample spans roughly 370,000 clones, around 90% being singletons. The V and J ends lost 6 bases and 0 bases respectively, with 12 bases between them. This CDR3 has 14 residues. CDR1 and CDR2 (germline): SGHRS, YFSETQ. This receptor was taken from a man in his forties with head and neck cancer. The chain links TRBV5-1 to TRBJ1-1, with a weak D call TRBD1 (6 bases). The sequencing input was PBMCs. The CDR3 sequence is CASNPGQMNTEAFF. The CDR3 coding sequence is TGCGCCAGCAACCCCGGACAGATGAACACTGAAGCTTTCTTT.